The present T cell receptor beta chain was sequenced within a study of spatial heterogeneity in lung cancer (dated by TCRdb to the late 2010s). Background on the whole study: More beta-chain than alpha-chain transcripts were consistently detected, likely reflecting higher beta-chain transcript abundance. TCR transcript counts in tumor regions correlated strongly with a T cell transcriptional module score from matched bulk RNA-seq. In the raw uncorrected reads, each unique combination of TCR and UMI appeared on average more than ten times. In non-small cell lung cancer, the study made a quantitative comparison of TCR alpha and beta repertoires among multiple tumor regions, matched nontumor lung and blood. The study linked features of the TCR repertoire to counts of nonsynonymous mutations, which were determined by whole-exome sequencing of tumor tissue. Both alpha and beta chains were TCR-sequenced in samples taken at surgery, namely 220 tumor regions, approximately 63 matched nontumor lung samples and about 52 PBMC samples. The full study reports these points: Counts of ubiquitous and regional expanded TCRs correlated with counts of ubiquitous and regional nonsynonymous mutations, respectively. Confirming at a functional level the hypothesis that regional TCRs recognize regional mutations was considered to require additional single-cell paired TCR alpha and beta sequencing. The tumor nonsynonymous mutation count correlated with the number of expanded alpha and beta TCRs within the tumor. TCR-seq coverage of tumor T cells was estimated at only about 7% for alpha chains and 13% for beta chains.

This clonotype was detected once. No cognate antigen has been identified for it. No base-level quality is on record; no much larger clone is a single base apart. Weak support is all one read offers. Being off target in a library aimed at alpha chains, this beta chain has a size of little meaning. The sample's time point label, decoded: sample taken at primary tumor resection. Donors were some 67 patients with early-stage, untreated non-small cell lung cancer from the lung TRACERx cohort. TCR sequencing used whole RNA extracted from tumor and nontumor lung tissue, or from cryopreserved PBMC samples, without cell sorting. A patient was chosen for TCR sequencing only when enough RNA was available from at least two tumor regions. A lung pathologist reviewed the tumor and adjacent nontumor lung specimens before the specimens were selected. The receptor library was made with 5' RACE. Sequenced using a NextSeq 500. The TCR library protocol attached a unique molecular identifier to each TCR cDNA molecule to allow correction of PCR and sequencing errors. As for the original processing: Decombinator tools were used for TCR identification, UMI-based error correction and CDR3 extraction. TCRs above a frequency of 2 per 1,000, corresponding to the top 1% of the tumor frequency distribution, were defined as expanded. Expanded tumor TCRs were classed as regional if statistically deemed absent (corrected P<0.05) from at least one tumor region, otherwise ubiquitous. Renyi diversity was computed with the R vegan package after each repertoire had been subsampled 100 times to 5,000 TCRs. To build CDR3 similarity networks, amino acid triplet string-kernel similarity was used, and CDR3s were connected when their pairwise similarity was above 0.82. Using fastp at Q25 and MiXCR, TCRdb reprocessed the public reads and kept productive beta chains. Every distinct CDR3 protein forms one entry, paired with its most common genes and DNA. TCRdb assigned the V and J calls; the authors' analysis was not used. Present in this sample are about 7,000 distinct CDR3 sequences, around 12% of which were seen just once. The ten largest clones take up about 8.1% of the sample.

This specimen was lung tumor tissue, taken at surgery. This receptor was taken from a male donor with early-stage non-small cell lung cancer.

The DNA is TGTGCCTGGAGTATGACAGGGGGCCTCTACGAGCAGTACTTC. Its coded protein is CAWSMTGGLYEQYF. The chain employs TRBV30 and TRBJ2-7, and TRBD1 matches 10 of the central bases. V trim: 2 bases; J trim: 3 bases; unmatched bases: 4. Sequences GTSNPN (CDR1) and SVGIG (CDR2) are obtained from the germline V gene (reference sequence). The CDR3 measures 14 amino acids from cysteine to phenylalanine. The read is trimmed to its CDR3 DNA, 42 bases read in frame from base 1.